The present TCR beta chain was sequenced within a study of blood T cell repertoires in COVID-19. Whole-study context: Spain, Italy and the United States supplied samples that represented acute and convalescent COVID-19. PBMCs, B-cell-depleted T cells, or T cells were the source of the cDNA or gDNA that made up the material.

This CDR3 has 14 amino acids. V dropped 4 bases and J dropped 9 bases, with 13 bases sitting between them. Germline V lookup: CDR1 MDHEN, CDR2 SYDVKM. This clone appeared a few times. Researchers sorted participants into cohorts using their self-reported clinical history. Per the original data handling: Reference gene primer amplification gave nucleated cell count estimates. Some clones are missing from TCRdb's copy, which holds only in-frame ones; the method was immunoSEQ multiplex PCR. That table supplies the V and J calls and clone size; D and trimming were determined from the DNA. This table has roughly 230,000 clones, around 87% appearing once.

V usage is TRBV28 and J usage is TRBJ1-6, with D tentatively TRBD1 (6 bases). The material sequenced was PBMCs or T cells enriched from blood (not recorded which). This TCR was recovered from a man aged 25 to 40 in a cohort exposed to, infected with or recovered from COVID-19 (not recorded which). The CDR3 coding sequence is TGTGCCAGCAGTTCTCTAGGGGGATCTTCACCCCTCCACTTT. Translating gives CASSSLGGSSPLHF.